The 15 T cell receptor beta chains below were found in one sample sequenced in a study of blood T cell repertoires in COVID-19. Some clones are missing from TCRdb's copy, which holds only in-frame ones; the method was immunoSEQ multiplex PCR. The sample has 210,000 or so clones, roughly 82% seen once. Sequences were obtained from peripheral blood. These receptors were collected from a woman between 40 and 50 years old with acute or convalescent COVID-19.

The J gene is TRBJ2-3, the V gene TRBV4-2, with 8 bases that match TRBD2. The CDR3 spans 17 residues. Germline-derived CDR1 and CDR2 are LGHNA and YNFKEQ. With V trimmed by 6 bases and J by 2 bases, 13 bases remained unmatched. CDR3 loop: CASRPYLGREYTDTQYF. CDR3 sequence (DNA): TGTGCCAGCAGGCCTTACCTCGGGAGGGAGTACACAGATACGCAGTATTTT.

This clone was counted a few times. This rearrangement joins TRBV12-3 or TRBV12-4 to TRBJ2-7; D perhaps matches TRBD2 (5 bases). The CDR3 has 12 amino acids. V was clipped by 10 bases and J by 4 bases, with 14 bases between them. The CDR3 region is CAIRTETYEQYF. Here the CDR3 DNA reads TGTGCCATCCGGACTGAAACTTACGAGCAGTACTTC.

This clone was found a few times. This rearrangement joins TRBV7-3 to TRBJ1-1; D is uncertain. Trimming shortened V by 7 bases and J by 1 base, and 19 bases separated the two germline ends. The CDR3 length is 16 residues. Germline CDR1 SGHTA, CDR2 FQGTGA. CDR3: CASILPGAKRNTEAFF. The CDR3 bases are TGTGCCAGCATCCTCCCGGGTGCTAAGCGGAACACTGAAGCTTTCTTT.

The chain carries TRBV27 and TRBJ2-7; D unresolved. Germline CDR1 is MNHEY and CDR2 is SMNVEV (reference sequence). V shed 2 bases and J shed 5 bases, with 13 bases lying between them. CDR3 length: 14 amino acids. CDR3: CASSLGAGMNEQYF. The CDR3 nucleotides are TGTGCCAGCAGTTTAGGTGCAGGAATGAACGAGCAGTACTTC.

The chain combines TRBV3-1 (or the pseudogene TRBV3-2) with TRBJ2-5; D is perhaps TRBD1 (6 bases). Trimming took off 3 bases at V and 9 bases at J, with 14 bases between the two ends. Per the germline V gene, CDR1 is LGHDT and CDR2 is YNNKEL (reference sequence). The CDR3 extends over 13 amino acids. In DNA form, the CDR3 reads TGTGCCAGCAGCCAGACTTACAGGGAGTCCCAGTACTTC. Amino acids: CASSQTYRESQYF.

This clone has just a few counts. The chain combines TRBV7-6 with TRBJ2-1, with 8 bases fitting TRBD2. Unmatched junction bases numbered 9, after V lost 2 bases and J lost 3 bases. CDR3 length: 17 residues. CDR1 and CDR2 (germline): SGHVS, FNYEAQ. The CDR3 reads CASSLIFGLANYNEQFF. CDR3 in DNA: TGTGCCAGCAGCTTAATTTTCGGACTAGCTAACTACAATGAGCAGTTCTTC.

The chain employs TRBV19 and TRBJ1-2; no firm D call. CDR3 length equals 14 residues. Germline lookup yields CDR1 LNHDA and CDR2 SQIVND (reference sequence). Trimming stripped 7 bases from V and 2 bases from J, with 14 bases between. CDR3 loop: CASTPSDRNYGYTF. CDR3 in DNA: TGTGCCAGTACCCCCTCCGATCGGAACTATGGCTACACCTTC.

DNA for the CDR3: TGTGCCAGCAGTTACGTAGCGGTGAACACAGATACGCAGTATTTT. Translated, it gives CASSYVAVNTDTQYF. The rearrangement joins TRBV6-5 to TRBJ2-3, with TRBD2 as a possible D gene (6 bases). Germline V gene lookup returns CDR1 MNHEY and CDR2 SVGAGI. The CDR3 spans 15 residues. V gave up 2 bases and J gave up 2 bases, with 11 bases separating them.

The genes are TRBV6-6 and TRBJ1-6, with TRBD1 matching 9 bases. V lost 5 bases and J lost 6; bases outside the gene matches: 8. Germline-derived CDR1 and CDR2 are MNHNY and SVGAGI (reference sequence). This CDR3 contains 16 residues. The CDR3 here is CASSRGTGSSNSPLHF. The CDR3 nucleotides read TGTGCCAGCAGTCGGGGGACAGGGTCGAGTAATTCACCCCTCCACTTT.

The chain combines TRBV19 with TRBJ1-2, with TRBD1 identical over 8 bases. The CDR3 consists of 15 residues. Germline loops: CDR1 LNHDA, CDR2 SQIVND (reference sequence). The ends lost 5 bases at V and 4 bases at J; junction bases unmatched: 9. CDR3 nucleotides: TGTGCCAGTAGTGCCGCGGACAGGGTTATCTATGGCTACACCTTC. It is translated as CASSAADRVIYGYTF.

CDR3: CARTSGVPGANVLTF. The DNA for the CDR3 is TGTGCCAGGACTAGCGGGGTTCCTGGGGCCAACGTCCTGACTTTC. The rearrangement uses TRBV2 and TRBJ2-6, with 11 bases that match TRBD2. Germline V gene sequence: CDR1 SNHLY, CDR2 FYNNEI. The ends lost 9 bases at V and 2 bases at J; junction bases unmatched: 3. This CDR3 region has 15 residues.

The chain is built from TRBV13 and TRBJ2-2; 9 bases are shared with TRBD1. The V segment lost 3 bases and the J segment 3 bases; nucleotides outside the gene matches: 2. Germline CDR1 is PRHDT and CDR2 is FYEKMQ (reference sequence). The CDR3 extends over 15 amino acids. CDR3 sequence (DNA): TGTGCCAGCAGCTTCCGGGACAGGGACACCGGGGAGCTGTTTTTT. Translation: CASSFRDRDTGELFF. Based on the CDR3 plus reference TRBV13 and TRBJ2-2, the full variable domain is AAGVIQSPRHLIKEKRETATLKCYPIPRHDTVYWYQQGPGQDPQFLISFYEKMQSDKGSIPDRFSAQQFSDYHSELNMSSLELGDSALYFCASSFRDRDTGELFFGEGSRLTVL.

The chain couples TRBV3-1 (or the pseudogene TRBV3-2) to TRBJ1-2, with 8 bases fitting TRBD1. Germline V lookup: CDR1 LGHDT, CDR2 YNNKEL (reference sequence). V shed 1 base, J shed 4 bases, and the junction held 5 bases outside the gene matches. The CDR3 sequence is 15 residues long. The CDR3, as DNA: TGTGCCAGCAGCCAAGGGACAGGGCTAATCTATGGCTACACCTTC. Protein product: CASSQGTGLIYGYTF.

The chain is built from TRBV10-3 and TRBJ2-5; D perhaps matches TRBD1 (6 bases). The CDR3 totals 13 residues. Germline V gene lookup returns CDR1 ENHRY and CDR2 SYGVKD. The germline V and J ends were trimmed by 5 bases and 2 bases, with 9 bases remaining between them. This chain's CDR3 is CAISNRVQETQYF. The CDR3 DNA follows: TGTGCCATCAGTAACAGGGTTCAAGAGACCCAGTACTTC.

V gene TRBV3-1 (or the pseudogene TRBV3-2) combines with J gene TRBJ2-3; possible D gene TRBD2, 5 bases. The CDR3 consists of 16 residues. Per the germline V gene, CDR1 is LGHDT and CDR2 is YNNKEL (reference sequence). With 0 bases removed from V and 2 bases from J, the gap between germline ends came to 12 bases. Here the CDR3 DNA reads TGTGCCAGCAGCCAAGAGTTCCCGAGGGCCACAGATACGCAGTATTTT. Its translation: CASSQEFPRATDTQYF.